This T cell receptor (beta chain) was recovered during a study of blood T cells in healthy people across ages. This clonotype was seen a few times. A second PCR, run for 7 to 11 cycles, used a sample-barcoded 5' primer plus a J-beta primer mix. TCRdb called the 5' RACE reads again in MiXCR, with one record for every CDR3 protein. The sample holds roughly 900,000 distinct CDR3 sequences; roughly 52% are singletons and the top ten take under 15%. This CDR3 is 15 amino acids long. V was cut by 1 base and J by 4 bases, with 16 bases left in between. Germline V CDR1 and CDR2: DFQATT, SNEGSKA (reference sequence). Donors were systemically healthy Caucasian individuals from Russia aged 6 to 90 years. Collection of roughly 9.6 milliliters of peripheral blood was performed for each donor.

This sequence joins TRBV20-1 and TRBJ1-2; D unclear. This sequence was found in a man in his thirties or forties in good health. Sequenced sample: blood. The CDR3: CSARVDEASLYGYTF. The CDR3 DNA follows: TGCAGTGCTAGAGTGGACGAAGCAAGCCTCTATGGCTACACCTTC.